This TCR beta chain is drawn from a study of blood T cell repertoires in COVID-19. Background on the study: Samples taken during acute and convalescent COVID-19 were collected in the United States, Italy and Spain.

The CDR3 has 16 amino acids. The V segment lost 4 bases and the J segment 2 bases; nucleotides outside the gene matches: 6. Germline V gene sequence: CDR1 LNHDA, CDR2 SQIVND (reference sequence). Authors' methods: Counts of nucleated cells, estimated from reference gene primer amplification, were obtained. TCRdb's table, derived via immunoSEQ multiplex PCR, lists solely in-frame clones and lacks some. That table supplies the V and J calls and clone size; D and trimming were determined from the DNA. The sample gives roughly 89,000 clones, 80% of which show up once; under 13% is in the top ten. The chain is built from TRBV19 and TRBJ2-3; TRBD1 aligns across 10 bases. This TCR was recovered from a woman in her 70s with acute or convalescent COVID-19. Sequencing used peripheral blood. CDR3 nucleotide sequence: TGTGCCAGTAGTAAGGGACAGGGGAGGGACACAGATACGCAGTATTTT. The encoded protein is CASSKGQGRDTDTQYF.